The entry below describes one T cell receptor (beta chain). This sample was included in a study of radiotherapy plus CTLA-4 blockade in lung cancer. Study summary: Objective response rate was over 15%; disease control rate, about 28%.

TCRdb's copy holds only in-frame clones and misses some; the assay was immunoSEQ multiplex PCR. The data show fewer than 90,000 clones, over 80% seen once. This sequence originates from a human donor with non-small cell lung cancer who had stable disease on radiotherapy plus ipilimumab. The material was peripheral blood, obtained from a patient treated with radiotherapy plus ipilimumab.

The CDR3 nucleotides are TGTGCCAGCAGTCCCCCCCAGGGGGCAAATGAGCAGTTCTTC. Encoded protein: CASSPPQGANEQFF. The chain has TRBV28 and TRBJ2-1; TRBD1 aligns across 8 bases. The germline V gene encodes CDR1 MDHEN and CDR2 SYDVKM. Trimming took 5 bases from V and 7 from J; bases not matched to a gene: 7. This CDR3 has 14 residues.